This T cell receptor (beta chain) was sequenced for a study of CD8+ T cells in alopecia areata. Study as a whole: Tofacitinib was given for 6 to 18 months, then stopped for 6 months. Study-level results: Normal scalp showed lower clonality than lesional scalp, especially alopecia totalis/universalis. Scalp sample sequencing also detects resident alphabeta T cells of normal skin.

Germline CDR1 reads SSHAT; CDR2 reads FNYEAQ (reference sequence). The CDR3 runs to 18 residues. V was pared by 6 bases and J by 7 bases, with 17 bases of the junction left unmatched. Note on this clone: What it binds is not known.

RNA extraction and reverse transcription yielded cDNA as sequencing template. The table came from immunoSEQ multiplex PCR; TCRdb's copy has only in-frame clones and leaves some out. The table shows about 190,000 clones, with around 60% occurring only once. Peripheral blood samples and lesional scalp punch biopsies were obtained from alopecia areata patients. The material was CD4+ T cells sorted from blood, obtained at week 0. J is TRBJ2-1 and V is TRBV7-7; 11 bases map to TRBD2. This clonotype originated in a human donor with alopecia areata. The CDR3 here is CASSQNIMASGGNNEQFF. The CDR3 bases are TGTGCCAGCAGTCAAAACATCATGGCTAGCGGGGGGAATAATGAGCAGTTCTTC.